This is a list of T cell receptor beta chains from one sample in a study of shared clonotypes between healthy human individuals. Here immunoSEQ multiplex PCR was the method, and the copy in TCRdb shows in-frame clones only, minus some. The sample has 2 million to 2.5 million clones, under 97% seen once. The sequenced material came from naive CD4+ T cells sorted from blood. The receptors come from a man between 18 and 35 years old in good health. Each CDR3 is given with its conserved first and last residue. D genes are given only for firm matches. A row's size may be missing; if present it is once, few, many or a size class.

length	J	V	D	size	CDR3	DNA
8	TRBJ2-7	TRBV30	NA	NA	CAWSVKNF	TGTGCCTGGAGTGTTAAGAACTTC
16	TRBJ2-2	TRBV28	TRBD1	NA	CASRPGQGSATGELFF	TGTGCCAGCAGACCCGGACAGGGATCAGCCACCGGGGAGCTGTTTTTT
14	TRBJ1-2	TRBV6-1	NA	NA	CASRLDLGSYGYTF	TGTGCCAGCAGACTGGACCTGGGCAGCTATGGCTACACCTTC
13	TRBJ2-5	TRBV2	NA	once	CASSAGFGETQYF	TGTGCCAGCAGTGCAGGGTTTGGAGAGACCCAGTACTTC
15	TRBJ1-2	TRBV7-9	NA	NA	CASSLPGDLNYGYTF	TGTGCCAGCAGCTTACCAGGGGACCTAAACTATGGCTACACCTTC
19	TRBJ2-3	TRBV19	NA	NA	CASSGSTGRLIYSTDTQYF	TGTGCCAGTAGTGGGTCGACAGGTCGGTTGATTTATAGCACAGATACGCAGTATTTT
18	TRBJ1-3	TRBV27	TRBD1	NA	CASSPLPGTGISGNTIYF	TGTGCCAGCAGCCCCTTACCCGGGACAGGGATCTCTGGAAACACCATATATTTT
20	TRBJ2-7	TRBV5-1	TRBD1	NA	CASSPSPLGTGPSGSYEQYF	TGCGCCAGCAGCCCTTCACCCCTCGGGACAGGCCCATCGGGCTCCTACGAGCAGTACTTC
15	TRBJ2-3	TRBV9	NA	NA	CASSPLDHSTDTQYF	TGTGCCAGCAGCCCCTTGGACCACAGCACAGATACGCAGTATTTT
12	TRBJ2-7	TRBV5-1	NA	once	CASSSQGSEQYF	TGCGCCAGCTCTTCTCAGGGTTCCGAGCAGTACTTC
14	TRBJ1-1	TRBV6-5	NA	NA	CASSRRVWDTEAFF	TGTGCCAGCAGTCGAAGGGTGTGGGACACTGAAGCTTTCTTT
14	TRBJ2-5	TRBV18	NA	NA	CASSPTGREETQYF	TGTGCCAGCTCACCGACAGGGAGGGAAGAGACCCAGTACTTC
16	TRBJ2-1	TRBV28	NA	NA	CASSRFTGSSYNEQFF	TGTGCCAGCAGTAGATTTACAGGGAGCTCCTACAATGAGCAGTTCTTC
15	TRBJ2-1	TRBV10-3	NA	NA	CAISGDAGAYNEQFF	TGTGCCATCAGTGGGGACGCCGGCGCCTACAATGAGCAGTTCTTC
15	TRBJ1-4	TRBV7-9	NA	NA	CASSLEDATNEKLFF	TGTGCCAGCAGCTTAGAGGATGCAACTAATGAAAAACTGTTTTTT
12	TRBJ2-7	TRBV21-1	NA	NA	CASSKEGTKQYF	TGTGCCAGCAGCAAAGAGGGGACGAAGCAGTACTTC
18	TRBJ1-5	TRBV5-6	NA	NA	CASSLGPPPLGNNQPQHF	TGTGCCAGCAGCTTGGGCCCTCCCCCACTAGGGAACAATCAGCCCCAGCATTTT
13	TRBJ1-5	TRBV6-5	NA	NA	CASSLAGSQPQHF	TGTGCCAGCAGTTTGGCGGGGAGTCAGCCCCAGCATTTT
14	TRBJ2-6	TRBV4-3	NA	NA	CASSPNSGANVLTF	TGCGCCAGCAGCCCCAACTCTGGGGCCAACGTCCTGACTTTC
15	TRBJ2-3	TRBV6-1	NA	NA	CASSTHSGRGDTQYF	TGTGCCAGCAGTACCCACAGTGGGCGCGGAGATACGCAGTATTTT
16	TRBJ1-1	TRBV5-1	NA	NA	CASNINPASPNTEAFF	TGCGCCAGCAATATTAACCCAGCGTCACCGAACACTGAAGCTTTCTTT
14	TRBJ1-5	TRBV2	NA	NA	CASSEALRNQPQHF	TGTGCCAGCAGTGAAGCGCTGAGGAATCAGCCCCAGCATTTT
14	TRBJ1-3	TRBV13	NA	NA	CASSFRGSGNTIYF	TGTGCCAGCAGCTTCAGGGGCTCTGGAAACACCATATATTTT
14	TRBJ1-3	TRBV7-2	TRBD1	NA	CASSPGQGRNTIYF	TGTGCCAGCAGCCCTGGACAGGGGAGAAACACCATATATTTT
16	TRBJ1-3	TRBV7-9	NA	NA	CASSRSRGMEGNTIYF	TGTGCCAGCAGCCGGTCCCGGGGGATGGAAGGAAACACCATATATTTT
15	TRBJ1-1	TRBV7-9	NA	NA	CASSLQGRGNTEAFF	TGTGCCAGCAGCCTCCAGGGACGTGGGAACACTGAAGCTTTCTTT
13	TRBJ2-1	TRBV29-1	TRBD2	NA	CSVETGGYNEQFF	TGCAGCGTTGAGACGGGAGGGTACAATGAGCAGTTCTTC
18	TRBJ1-3	TRBV5-1	TRBD1	NA	CASCTGERAVTSGNTIYF	TGCGCCAGCTGCACAGGGGAGAGGGCCGTTACGAGCGGAAACACCATATATTTT
15	TRBJ2-3	TRBV28	TRBD2	NA	CAILIAGGFADTQYF	TGTGCCATACTAATAGCGGGGGGGTTTGCAGATACGCAGTATTTT
14	TRBJ1-5	TRBV27	TRBD1	NA	CASSRTGGGQPQHF	TGTGCCAGCAGCAGAACAGGGGGAGGTCAGCCCCAGCATTTT
11	TRBJ2-4	TRBV5-1	NA	NA	CASSHKNIQYF	TGCGCCAGCAGCCATAAAAACATTCAGTACTTC
18	TRBJ1-3	TRBV4-3	NA	NA	CASSQDLGGVGAGNTIYF	TGCGCCAGCAGCCAAGATCTAGGCGGCGTCGGAGCCGGAAACACCATATATTTT
16	TRBJ2-3	TRBV5-4	NA	NA	CASSLAESGGTDTQYF	TGTGCCAGCAGCTTGGCCGAGAGCGGAGGCACAGATACGCAGTATTTT
15	TRBJ2-1	TRBV5-1	NA	NA	CASTRTGVGSNEQFF	TGCGCCAGCACTCGTACGGGAGTGGGGAGCAATGAGCAGTTCTTC
14	TRBJ1-5	TRBV6-1	NA	once	CATRAGQLDRPQHF	TGTGCCACCCGAGCCGGACAGCTGGATCGGCCCCAGCATTTT
14	TRBJ2-5	TRBV7-2	NA	NA	CASSQDRVQETQYF	TGTGCCAGCAGCCAGGACCGCGTACAAGAGACCCAGTACTTC
13	TRBJ1-2	TRBV18	NA	NA	CASSLGQNYGYTF	TGTGCCAGCTCACTCGGACAGAACTATGGCTACACCTTC
15	TRBJ2-4	TRBV5-6	NA	NA	CASRPQGLAKNIQYF	TGTGCCAGCAGACCTCAGGGATTAGCCAAAAACATTCAGTACTTC
15	TRBJ1-6	TRBV5-1	TRBD1	NA	CASSGTGFYNSPLHF	TGCGCCAGCAGCGGGACAGGGTTCTATAATTCACCCCTCCACTTT
15	TRBJ2-3	TRBV6-6	TRBD1	NA	CASSYRDRGTDTQYF	TGTGCCAGCAGTTACCGGGACAGGGGGACAGATACGCAGTATTTT
15	TRBJ2-5	TRBV28	NA	NA	CASRAQGGSQETQYF	TGTGCCAGCAGGGCACAGGGGGGGTCTCAAGAGACCCAGTACTTC
13	TRBJ2-3	TRBV6-6	NA	NA	CASSYSETDTQYF	TGTGCCAGCAGTTACTCGGAAACAGATACGCAGTATTTT
16	TRBJ2-2	TRBV7-9	TRBD2	NA	CASSYLGLENTGELFF	TGTGCCAGCAGTTACCTGGGACTAGAGAACACCGGGGAGCTGTTTTTT
14	TRBJ2-1	TRBV4-1	TRBD2	NA	CASSQEVAGDEQFF	TGCGCCAGCAGCCAAGAGGTAGCGGGGGATGAGCAGTTCTTC
13	TRBJ2-7	TRBV19	TRBD1	NA	CASSILQGAEQYF	TGTGCCAGTAGTATCCTACAGGGGGCCGAGCAGTACTTC
13	TRBJ2-7	TRBV2	TRBD1	NA	CASTGQGAYEQYF	TGTGCCAGCACCGGCCAGGGGGCCTACGAGCAGTACTTC
13	TRBJ2-7	TRBV6-6	NA	NA	CASSYSGVYEQYF	TGTGCCAGCAGTTACTCGGGCGTCTACGAGCAGTACTTC
13	TRBJ2-7	TRBV7-6	NA	NA	CASSGPTEYEQYF	TGTGCCAGCAGCGGACCGACAGAATACGAGCAGTACTTC
15	TRBJ1-2	TRBV30	NA	NA	CAWSAERAWSYGYTF	TGTGCCTGGAGTGCTGAAAGGGCCTGGAGCTATGGCTACACCTTC
15	TRBJ1-2	TRBV18	TRBD1	NA	CASSPPGQGDYGYTF	TGTGCCAGCTCACCACCGGGACAGGGGGACTATGGCTACACCTTC
14	TRBJ1-4	TRBV7-9	NA	once	CASSSYNSGEKLFF	TGTGCCAGCAGCTCCTATAACAGCGGGGAAAAACTGTTTTTT
15	TRBJ2-7	TRBV7-2	TRBD2	NA	CASSLAIAGGYEQYF	TGTGCCAGCAGCTTAGCAATAGCGGGGGGCTACGAGCAGTACTTC
14	TRBJ1-5	TRBV10-1	NA	few	CASSESGYNQPQHF	TGCGCCAGCAGTGAGTCGGGGTACAATCAGCCCCAGCATTTT
18	TRBJ2-5	TRBV5-4	NA	NA	CASSFSISPLRKQETQYF	TGTGCCAGCAGCTTTTCCATATCCCCTCTCAGAAAACAAGAGACCCAGTACTTC
16	TRBJ1-6	TRBV28	NA	NA	CASSSPAGRNNSPLHF	TGTGCCAGCAGTTCGCCAGCCGGACGGAATAATTCACCCCTCCACTTT
12	TRBJ2-7	TRBV5-1	NA	NA	CASSLEGYEQYF	TGCGCCAGCAGCTTGGAAGGGTACGAGCAGTACTTC
13	TRBJ2-7	TRBV19	NA	NA	CASSAQGIGEQYF	TGTGCCAGTAGTGCGCAGGGCATTGGGGAGCAGTACTTC